This T cell receptor beta chain emerged from a study of response to subunit inactivated influenza vaccine. Overall study results and limits: The study's authors posited that every seasonal influenza vaccination enlists few new T cells.

In TCRdb, the RT-PCR reads were re-called with MiXCR into one record per CDR3 protein. This table has around 490,000 distinct CDR3 sequences, roughly 8.2% appearing once. In the case of this clonotype: Its matching antigen is unknown.

The trim removed 6 bases at V and 6 bases at J, leaving 5 bases unmatched. CDR1 and CDR2 from the germline V gene are MNHNS and SASEGT. The CDR3 totals 13 residues. The gene calls are TRBV6-1 and TRBJ1-5; 7 bases line up with TRBD1. Here the sequenced sample was PBMCs from blood, taken around 2 years after vaccination. The TCR was taken from a man aged 50 to 69 who received an inactivated influenza vaccine. This chain's CDR3 is CASRQEGAQPQHF. The CDR3 DNA is TGTGCCAGCAGACAAGAGGGGGCTCAGCCCCAGCATTTT.